These 8 T cell receptor beta chains originate from one sample sequenced in a study of beta chain features in type 1 diabetes. Expressed TCRB transcripts were sequenced, since all the RNA that had been isolated was reverse transcribed. Profiled with immunoSEQ multiplex PCR; TCRdb holds only in-frame clones, not every one. The sample carries a few hundred thousand clones, around a fifth recorded once. Material: naive CD4+ T cells from blood. These TCRs come from a young woman in good health.

J is TRBJ2-7 and V is TRBV6-5, with D maybe TRBD2 (6 bases). In germline, CDR1 is MNHEY, CDR2 SVGAGI. The CDR3 length is 15 residues. V was trimmed by 5 bases and J by 7 bases, leaving 21 bases between them. The CDR3 coding sequence is TGTGCCAGCAGTACCCTGAGCGGGCCGGGGTGGGAGCAGTACTTC. Its translation is CASSTLSGPGWEQYF.

The chain is built from TRBV7-2 and TRBJ1-3; 7 nucleotides agree with TRBD1. Germline trimming cut 4 bases from V and 0 bases from J; bases unmatched to any gene: 3. The germline CDR1 and CDR2 sequences are SGHTA and FQGNSA. This CDR3 comprises 15 residues. The CDR3 DNA follows: TGTGCCAGCAGCTATGACAGGGCCTCTGGAAACACCATATATTTT. The encoded protein is CASSYDRASGNTIYF.

This clone has more than one count but fewer than ten. The chain has TRBV5-4 and TRBJ2-5; TRBD2 aligns across 8 bases. This CDR3 has 14 amino acids. Germline V gene data show CDR1 as SGHNT and CDR2 as YYREEE (reference sequence). With 4 bases clipped from V and 3 bases from J, the junction kept 5 bases outside the gene matches. In nucleotides, the CDR3 is TGTGCCAGCAGCAAAGGGACTAGGGAAGAGACCCAGTACTTC. Protein sequence: CASSKGTREETQYF.

This clone was found a few times. The V and J genes are TRBV4-1 and TRBJ2-5; no firm D call. Germline V lookup: CDR1 MGHRA, CDR2 YSYEKL. This CDR3 is built from 13 residues. Trimming left V 1 base short and J 4 bases short, with 7 bases between. CDR3 sequence: CASSQAVSETQYF. CDR3 DNA sequence: TGCGCCAGCAGCCAAGCTGTTTCAGAGACCCAGTACTTC.

A few counts support this clone. The rearrangement links TRBV5-4 to TRBJ2-1; TRBD2 is a possible D gene (6 bases). Per the germline V gene, CDR1 is SGHNT and CDR2 is YYREEE (reference sequence). CDR3 length: 15 residues. Trimming cost V 4 bases and J 5 bases, with 16 bases left between them. The CDR3 DNA follows: TGTGCCAGCAGCCCCGAGTGGCGGGGAAACAATGAGCAGTTCTTC. Protein sequence: CASSPEWRGNNEQFF.

The chain uses TRBV5-1 and TRBJ2-3; unclear D gene. Germline CDR1 is SGHRS and CDR2 is YFSETQ. V was pared by 5 bases and J by 0 bases, with 10 bases between. The CDR3 runs 14 residues. CDR3 nucleotide sequence: TGCGCCAGCAGTGACGGAGAAAGCACAGATACGCAGTATTTT. Its translation: CASSDGESTDTQYF.

Only a few counts were recorded for this clone. This specimen includes other DNA sequences encoding the same CDR3. The J gene is TRBJ2-5, the V gene TRBV7-2; D is ambiguous. Germline-derived CDR1 and CDR2 are SGHTA and FQGNSA. Trimming cost V 3 bases and J 4 bases, with 6 bases left between them. The CDR3 contains 12 residues. Here the CDR3 reads CASSFYGETQYF. The CDR3, as DNA: TGTGCCAGCAGCTTCTACGGAGAGACCCAGTACTTC.

A few counts support this clone. V gene TRBV7-2 combines with J gene TRBJ2-7, with 7 positions matching TRBD2. The length of the CDR3 is 17 residues. Germline V gene data show CDR1 as SGHTA and CDR2 as FQGNSA. The trim removed 5 bases at V and 4 bases at J, leaving 17 bases unmatched. CDR3 bases: TGTGCCAGCAGCCGCCAAGGAGGAGCGGGGCCTTCGTACGAGCAGTACTTC. This codes for CASSRQGGAGPSYEQYF.